Here is one T cell receptor beta chain with its context. Sequencing was performed with immunoSEQ multiplex PCR; in TCRdb, only in-frame clones are kept and a portion is missing. This sample has about 38,000 clones, with around nine tenths found just once. This sample was taken from a study of T cell changes during pregnancy in multiple sclerosis. Source: CD4+ T cells from peripheral blood mononuclear cells, taken before pregnancy. This receptor was identified in a female donor with multiple sclerosis, enrolled in a pregnancy study.

The CDR3 here is CASSWGAYNEQFF. CDR3 in DNA: TGCGCCAGCAGCTGGGGGGCCTACAATGAGCAGTTCTTC. The chain carries TRBV5-1 and TRBJ2-1, with D possibly matching TRBD2 (6 bases). The CDR3 has 13 residues. Looked up from germline, CDR1 is SGHRS and CDR2 is YFSETQ. V lost 3 bases and J 2 bases, leaving 6 bases between the germline ends.